These 23 T cell receptor beta chains were sequenced from one sample in a study of blood T cell repertoires in COVID-19 (dated by TCRdb to the early 2020s). The library was generated by the immunoSEQ multiplex PCR assay. The table was pulled from immuneACCESS by TCRdb, which kept in-frame rearrangements only. Such tables lose some clones; where checked, under half of the loss comes from unresolved V genes, and the rest has no known cause. This sample holds roughly 250,000 clones; about nine tenths were observed only once. The biggest ten clones account for 7.2% of the sample. Sample: peripheral blood. The receptors derive from a man in his fifties or sixties who had recovered from COVID-19.

DNA for the CDR3: TGCGCCAGCAGCTCTGGGACTCAACGTTCAGTCGAGCAGTACTTC. As protein: CASSSGTQRSVEQYF. The rearrangement joins TRBV5-1 to TRBJ2-7, with D maybe TRBD2 (6 bases). The germline CDR1 and CDR2 sequences are SGHRS and YFSETQ. This CDR3 is built from 15 residues. Trimming stripped 3 bases from V and 6 bases from J, with 19 bases between.

The chain employs TRBV5-4 and TRBJ1-1; D is ambiguous. CDR3 length: 13 amino acids. CDR1 and CDR2 from the germline V gene are SGHNT and YYREEE (reference sequence). The ends were cut back, 2 bases at V and 5 bases at J, with 10 bases in the middle. The chain's CDR3 is CASSFRGGTEAFF. The CDR3 nucleotides are TGTGCCAGCAGCTTCCGGGGAGGAACTGAAGCTTTCTTT. The complete variable domain, with remaining parts taken from reference TRBV5-4 and TRBJ1-1, reads ETGVTQSPTHLIKTRGQQVTLRCSSQSGHNTVSWYQQALGQGPQFIFQYYREEENGRGNFPPRFSGLQFPNYSSELNVNALELDDSALYLCASSFRGGTEAFFGQGTRLTVV.

J is TRBJ1-1 and V is TRBV6-5, with D perhaps matching TRBD1 (6 bases). V gave up 6 bases and J gave up 7 bases, with 15 bases separating them. The CDR3 is 13 residues long. CDR1 MNHEY and CDR2 SVGAGI come from the germline V gene. The CDR3 here is CASRETGTGEAFF. The CDR3, as DNA: TGTGCCAGCAGAGAGACAGGAACGGGTGAAGCTTTCTTT.

A single count supports this clone. The rearrangement links TRBV3-1 (or the pseudogene TRBV3-2) to TRBJ1-2; possible D gene TRBD1, 5 bases. V dropped 5 bases and J dropped 0 bases, with 10 bases sitting between them. CDR3 length equals 14 residues. Germline V gives CDR1 LGHDT, CDR2 YNNKEL (reference sequence). CDR3 DNA sequence: TGTGCCAGCAGCTCCAGGGTTACTAACTATGGCTACACCTTC. Protein: CASSSRVTNYGYTF.

The CDR3 DNA reads as TGTGCCAGCAGCCCTATGGGCACATCCTATGGCTACACCTTC. The encoded protein is CASSPMGTSYGYTF. This chain uses TRBV2 with TRBJ1-2; no definite D call. Germline CDR1 is SNHLY and CDR2 is FYNNEI. The CDR3 covers 14 residues. The V gene lost 6 bases and the J gene lost 4 bases, with 15 bases spanning the gap.

To note about this clone: Its ends do not fully match the called genes, so a read error is possible. CDR3 loop: CASSDVSRIF. CDR3 sequence (DNA): TGCGCCAGCAGTGACGTCTCCAGAATCTTC. The gene calls are TRBV10-1 and TRBJ1-2; no reliable D call. Germline-derived CDR1 and CDR2 are WNHNN and SYGVQD (reference sequence). The CDR3 sequence is 10 residues long.

The chain carries TRBV2 and TRBJ1-6, with D possibly matching TRBD1 (6 bases). Germline values: CDR1 SNHLY, CDR2 FYNNEI. The CDR3 is 15 residues long. V was cut by 5 bases and J by 5 bases, with 13 bases left in between. In nucleotides, the CDR3 is TGTGCCAGCAGTCCCCTACAGGGTAATAATTCACCCCTCCACTTT. This gives the protein CASSPLQGNNSPLHF. The full variable domain, with the rest looked up from reference TRBV2 and TRBJ1-6, is EPEVTQTPSHQVTQMGQEVILRCVPISNHLYFYWYRQILGQKVEFLVSFYNNEISEKSEIFDDQFSVERPDGSNFTLKIRSTKLEDSAMYFCASSPLQGNNSPLHFGNGTRLTVT.

This clone came up once. The chain joins TRBV19 to TRBJ2-1; 8 nucleotides agree with TRBD1. V was pared by 9 bases and J by 4 bases, with 17 bases of the junction left unmatched. The CDR3 is 17 amino acids. Looked up from germline, CDR1 is LNHDA and CDR2 is SQIVND (reference sequence). The CDR3 DNA reads as TGTGCCAGGAATAAAGACAGGGGTCAAGGATATTACAATGAGCAGTTCTTC. It specifies CARNKDRGQGYYNEQFF.

The DNA of the CDR3 is TGTGCCAGCAGCTCGAGGGGGACTAGCGGAACCACAGATACGCAGTATTTT. Protein product: CASSSRGTSGTTDTQYF. The genes are TRBV5-4 and TRBJ2-3, with 11 bases matching TRBD2. The CDR3 loop spans 17 amino acids. From germline, CDR1 is SGHNT and CDR2 YYREEE (reference sequence). With 3 bases clipped from V and 2 bases from J, the junction kept 8 bases outside the gene matches.

This clone was picked up one time. CDR3 bases: TGTGCCAGCTCCGGGTCACAGGGGACTAATGAAAAACTGTTTTTT. It is translated as CASSGSQGTNEKLFF. This chain joins TRBV5-4 and TRBJ1-4, with 7 bases identical to TRBD1. Trimming at V came to 7 bases and at J to 2 bases, leaving 8 bases not matched to a gene. The CDR3 has 15 amino acids. The V gene's germline CDR1 is SGHNT and CDR2 YYREEE (reference sequence). The variable domain in full, with the rest retrieved from reference TRBV5-4 and TRBJ1-4, is ETGVTQSPTHLIKTRGQQVTLRCSSQSGHNTVSWYQQALGQGPQFIFQYYREEENGRGNFPPRFSGLQFPNYSSELNVNALELDDSALYLCASSGSQGTNEKLFFGSGTQLSVL.

V gene TRBV5-1 combines with J gene TRBJ2-5, with 7 nucleotides matching TRBD1. Germline V gene sequence: CDR1 SGHRS, CDR2 YFSETQ. Germline trimming cut 0 bases from V and 1 base from J; bases unmatched to any gene: 3. CDR3 length equals 15 residues. This CDR3 reads CASSLDRGSQETQYF. CDR3 DNA: TGCGCCAGCAGCTTGGACAGGGGTTCCCAAGAGACCCAGTACTTC.

The rearrangement joins TRBV5-4 to TRBJ1-2, with 8 positions matching TRBD1. V lost 4 bases, J lost 5 bases, and 4 bases stayed unmatched. Germline assignment: CDR1 SGHNT and CDR2 YYREEE (reference sequence). CDR3 size: 13 residues. CDR3 nucleotides: TGTGCCAGCAGCCCTGGGACAGGATATGGCTACACCTTC. This gives the protein CASSPGTGYGYTF.

The gene calls are TRBV5-8 and TRBJ1-1; D remains ambiguous. The CDR3 extends over 15 amino acids. Germline V lookup: CDR1 SGHTS, CDR2 YDEGEE. V lost 4 bases, J lost 1 base, and 14 bases lay in between. The CDR3 DNA follows: TGTGCCAGCAGCGGGGAGCTACGGAGGAACACTGAAGCTTTCTTT. It translates to CASSGELRRNTEAFF.

This clone occurred a few times. The chain links TRBV7-9 to TRBJ2-7; D gene uncertain. The germline CDR1 and CDR2 sequences are SEHNR and FQNEAQ (reference sequence). V lost 1 base to trimming and J lost 3 bases, with 7 bases between them. The CDR3 sequence is 13 residues long. The CDR3 DNA follows: TGTGCCAGCAGCTTAGACAGTTACTACGAGCAGTACTTC. Its translation: CASSLDSYYEQYF.

The chain couples TRBV2 to TRBJ1-5; 11 bases fit TRBD1. V shed 6 bases and J 7 bases; nucleotides not matched to a gene: 8. Germline V gene data show CDR1 as SNHLY and CDR2 as FYNNEI. The CDR3 totals 15 residues. CDR3 amino acids: CASSPPRDRGQPQHF. Here the CDR3 DNA reads TGTGCCAGCAGCCCACCTCGGGACAGGGGGCAGCCCCAGCATTTT.

The CDR3 sequence: CASSQGRGHTDTQYF. The DNA for the CDR3 is TGCGCCAGCAGCCAAGGAAGGGGCCACACAGATACGCAGTATTTT. V usage is TRBV4-1 and J usage is TRBJ2-3; TRBD1 might be the D (5 bases). The V gene's germline CDR1 is MGHRA and CDR2 YSYEKL. The CDR3 sequence is 15 residues long. V was trimmed by 1 base and J by 2 bases, leaving 10 bases between them.

The chain employs TRBV24-1 and TRBJ1-2; D remains unclear. CDR1 KGHDR and CDR2 SFDVKD come from the germline V gene. The CDR3 covers 12 residues. V lost 4 bases and J 6 bases, leaving 8 bases between the germline ends. DNA for the CDR3: TGTGCCACCAGTGAGGCGGGAGATGGCTACACCTTC. It encodes CATSEAGDGYTF.

This chain uses TRBV5-1 with TRBJ2-3; 16 bases fit TRBD2. The CDR3 is made up of 18 amino acids. CDR1 SGHRS and CDR2 YFSETQ come from the germline V gene. V lost 4 bases to trimming and J lost 3 bases; unmatched junction nucleotides: 8. CDR3 in amino acids: CASSQYGTSGGATDTQYF. In DNA form, the CDR3 reads TGCGCCAGCAGCCAATACGGGACTAGCGGGGGGGCAACAGATACGCAGTATTTT.

This chain connects TRBV7-2 to TRBJ1-5; D may be TRBD1 (6 bases). V lost 1 base to trimming and J lost 7 bases, with 11 bases between them. The length of the CDR3 is 14 residues. Germline V gene sequence: CDR1 SGHTA, CDR2 FQGNSA. This CDR3 is CASSLEAGVQPQHF. The CDR3 DNA is TGTGCCAGCAGCTTAGAGGCAGGGGTACAGCCCCAGCATTTT.

With regard to this clone: Other DNA sequences of this sample code for an identical CDR3. The chain has TRBV5-1 and TRBJ1-5; possible D gene TRBD1, 6 bases. CDR1 is SGHRS, CDR2 YFSETQ, per germline. Deletions cut 0 bases from V and 4 bases from J, with 14 bases between. The CDR3 consists of 16 residues. The CDR3 DNA reads TGCGCCAGCAGCTTGGGGCGGGGGGGCCAGAATCAGCCCCAGCATTTT. It translates to CASSLGRGGQNQPQHF. Full variable domain (remainder filled in from reference TRBV5-1 and TRBJ1-5): KAGVTQTPRYLIKTRGQQVTLSCSPISGHRSVSWYQQTPGQGLQFLFEYFSETQRNKGNFPGRFSGRQFSNSRSEMNVSTLELGDSALYLCASSLGRGGQNQPQHFGDGTRLSIL.

V gene TRBV5-1 combines with J gene TRBJ1-1; TRBD1 matches 7 bases. The CDR3 spans 12 residues. Germline CDR1 SGHRS, CDR2 YFSETQ. J gave up 10 bases and V 2 bases, and 5 bases lay outside the gene matches. The CDR3 coding sequence is TGCGCCAGCAGCTTCACAGGGGAGGCAGCTTTCTTT. It is translated as CASSFTGEAAFF.

The rearrangement links TRBV19 to TRBJ2-1; possible D gene TRBD1, 5 bases. V was shortened by 3 bases and J by 2 bases, with 11 bases between the two germline ends. The CDR3 is 15 residues long. Germline CDR1 reads LNHDA; CDR2 reads SQIVND (reference sequence). CDR3 nucleotides: TGTGCCAGTAGTATCGACAGTGCCACCTACAATGAGCAGTTCTTC. Its protein is CASSIDSATYNEQFF.

This chain joins TRBV18 and TRBJ2-3, with D possibly being TRBD1 (6 bases). Germline CDR1 KGHSH, CDR2 LQKENI. V shed 9 bases and J shed 3 bases, with 31 bases lying between them. CDR3 length: 19 residues. The CDR3 DNA reads TGTGCCAGTTCCAGTATTACTGTCTACAGGGTCGGAGATACAGATACGCAGTATTTT. It specifies CASSSITVYRVGDTDTQYF. The complete variable domain, with remaining parts taken from reference TRBV18 and TRBJ2-3, reads NAGVMQNPRHLVRRRGQEARLRCSPMKGHSHVYWYRQLPEEGLKFMVYLQKENIIDESGMPKERFSAEFPKEGPSILRIQQVVRGDSAAYFCASSSITVYRVGDTDTQYFGPGTRLTVL.